These 17 T cell receptor beta chains came from one sample sequenced in a study of blood T cell repertoires in COVID-19. Libraries were prepared by immunoSEQ multiplex PCR; TCRdb keeps only in-frame clonotypes and omits some of them. There are tens of thousands of clones in the sample; 82% occur only once, and around 4.1% lies in the top ten. The sequenced sample consisted of peripheral blood. These receptor sequences come from a woman in her sixties with acute or convalescent COVID-19.

In this sample, this clone turned up a few times. The chain couples TRBV7-9 to TRBJ1-1, with D maybe TRBD1 (6 bases). Germline V CDR1 and CDR2: SEHNR, FQNEAQ (reference sequence). CDR3 length: 13 residues. V lost 6 bases, J lost 4 bases, and 12 bases lay in between. CDR3 loop: CASRDTGFTEAFF. DNA for the CDR3: TGTGCCAGCAGGGATACAGGGTTCACTGAAGCTTTCTTT. Full variable domain (missing parts from reference TRBV7-9 and TRBJ1-1): DTGVSQNPRHKITKRGQNVTFRCDPISEHNRLYWYRQTLGQGPEFLTYFQNEAQLEKSRLLSDRFSAERPKGSFSTLEIQRTEQGDSAMYLCASRDTGFTEAFFGQGTRLTVV.

The gene calls are TRBV5-1 and TRBJ1-2; weak D call: TRBD1 (6 bases). Germline values: CDR1 SGHRS, CDR2 YFSETQ. This CDR3 spans 15 amino acids. The germline V and J ends were trimmed by 6 bases and 6 bases, with 21 bases remaining between them. CDR3 in amino acids: CASNPDSFRINGYTF. The CDR3 nucleotides read TGCGCCAGCAACCCGGACAGTTTCCGAATCAATGGCTACACCTTC.

A few counts support this clone. V is TRBV5-1 and J is TRBJ1-2; maybe TRBD1 (5 bases). The CDR3 covers 11 residues. V lost 4 bases and J 5 bases, leaving 6 bases between the germline ends. Germline CDR1 reads SGHRS; CDR2 reads YFSETQ. The CDR3 loop is CASSPGYGYTF. The CDR3 region has the DNA TGCGCCAGCAGCCCAGGGTATGGCTACACCTTC.

This chain links TRBV11-2 with TRBJ2-5; 12 nucleotides match TRBD2. Trimming took 6 bases from V and 0 from J; bases not matched to a gene: 2. Germline CDR1 reads SGHAT; CDR2 reads FQNNGV. The CDR3 is 15 residues long. CDR3 residues: CASRRLAGDQETQYF. CDR3 nucleotide sequence: TGTGCCAGCAGGAGACTAGCGGGGGACCAAGAGACCCAGTACTTC.

This clone was seen a few times. The chain recombines TRBV19 with TRBJ1-5; D may be TRBD1 (6 bases). CDR1 and CDR2 (germline): LNHDA, SQIVND (reference sequence). The CDR3 covers 14 residues. The ends were cut back, 7 bases at V and 2 bases at J, with 12 bases in the middle. The CDR3 loop is CASTQGIGNQPQHF. CDR3 nucleotide sequence: TGTGCCAGTACACAGGGTATTGGCAATCAGCCCCAGCATTTT.

This sequence joins TRBV19 and TRBJ1-1, with 9 bases that match TRBD1. The CDR3 has 13 amino acids. V gave up 6 bases and J gave up 5 bases; unmatched junction bases: 4. Per germline, CDR1 LNHDA and CDR2 SQIVND (reference sequence). In DNA form, the CDR3 reads TGTGCCAGTAGGCCACAGGGGGCGACTGAAGCTTTCTTT. It yields the protein CASRPQGATEAFF.

The J gene is TRBJ1-5, the V gene TRBV28; D might be TRBD1 (5 bases). CDR3 length equals 16 residues. Germline V gene data show CDR1 as MDHEN and CDR2 as SYDVKM. Trimming removed 5 bases at V and 0 bases at J, with 14 bases between. The CDR3 nucleotides read TGTGCCAGCAGTGACGACAGCCTATATAGCAATCAGCCCCAGCATTTT. Translating it yields CASSDDSLYSNQPQHF.

This chain uses TRBV12-3 or TRBV12-4 with TRBJ2-1, with D hard to call. CDR3 length: 12 amino acids. The germline V and J ends were trimmed by 1 base and 11 bases, with 9 bases remaining between them. The DNA for the CDR3 is TGTGCCAGCAGTTTAGATCTTAACAAGCAGTTCTTC. This sequence encodes CASSLDLNKQFF.

This clone appeared once. A read error may account for a junction end that differs from germline. The genes are TRBV7-7 and TRBJ1-3; D not resolved. From germline, CDR1 is SSHAT and CDR2 FNYEAQ (reference sequence). The CDR3 has 15 residues. CDR3 nucleotides: TGTGCTAGCAGCTTAGGAGCCGGGAGTGGAAACACCATATATTTT. This sequence encodes CASSLGAGSGNTIYF.

The chain couples TRBV7-2 to TRBJ1-2, with TRBD1 as a possible D gene (5 bases). Trimming stripped 0 bases from V and 0 bases from J, with 11 bases between. CDR1 is SGHTA, CDR2 FQGNSA, per germline. This CDR3 is 16 amino acids long. CDR3 coding DNA: TGTGCCAGCAGCTTAGCTGAGGCGACAGCTAACTATGGCTACACCTTC. Protein: CASSLAEATANYGYTF.

The V call is TRBV9, the J call TRBJ1-3, with D perhaps matching TRBD1 (5 bases). Per germline, CDR1 SGDLS and CDR2 YYNGEE. V gave up 3 bases and J gave up 4 bases, with 8 bases separating them. The CDR3 totals 13 residues. CDR3 DNA sequence: TGTGCCAGCAGCGGGACATCGGGAAACACCATATATTTT. This gives the protein CASSGTSGNTIYF.

The V and J genes are TRBV28 and TRBJ2-1; 8 bases match TRBD1. V dropped 9 bases and J dropped 1; count of bases not matched to a gene: 11. Germline loops: CDR1 MDHEN, CDR2 SYDVKM. CDR3 length: 16 residues. CDR3 sequence reads: CASPKDRARSYNEQFF. For the CDR3, the DNA is TGTGCCAGTCCAAAGGACAGGGCTAGATCCTACAATGAGCAGTTCTTC.

The V and J genes are TRBV15 and TRBJ1-5, with TRBD1 matching over 9 bases. CDR1 LNHNV and CDR2 YYDKDF come from the germline V gene (reference sequence). The ends lost 2 bases at V and 4 bases at J; junction bases unmatched: 3. The CDR3 loop spans 15 amino acids. The CDR3 is CATSRTGGWNQPQHF. The CDR3 DNA sequence: TGTGCCACCAGCAGAACAGGGGGCTGGAATCAGCCCCAGCATTTT.

The chain uses TRBV6-5 and TRBJ1-1; D may be TRBD1 (6 bases). The CDR3 covers 15 residues. V shed 6 bases and J shed 3 bases, with 17 bases lying between them. CDR1 is MNHEY, CDR2 SVGAGI, per germline. The CDR3 sequence is CASRQGPGGDTEAFF. In DNA, the CDR3 is TGTGCCAGCAGACAGGGTCCTGGGGGGGACACTGAAGCTTTCTTT.

The V gene is TRBV6-5, the J gene TRBJ1-2; TRBD1 matches 9 bases. V dropped 6 bases and J dropped 5; count of bases not matched to a gene: 7. Germline V lookup: CDR1 MNHEY, CDR2 SVGAGI. The CDR3 is 14 residues long. CDR3 loop: CASRARTGVYGYTF. CDR3 DNA: TGTGCCAGCAGAGCCCGGACAGGGGTGTATGGCTACACCTTC.

The chain combines TRBV18 with TRBJ2-7; no clear D gene. CDR1 is KGHSH and CDR2 is LQKENI in the germline V gene. Trimming removed 0 bases at V and 3 bases at J, with 15 bases between. The CDR3 runs 16 residues. CDR3 region: CASSPPGRQAYYEQYF. The CDR3 DNA reads TGTGCCAGCTCACCACCCGGCAGGCAAGCCTACTACGAGCAGTACTTC.

This chain links TRBV18 with TRBJ2-2; 8 nucleotides align to TRBD1. The CDR3 runs 15 residues. Germline V gene data show CDR1 as KGHSH and CDR2 as LQKENI. The V segment lost 2 bases and the J segment 3 bases; nucleotides outside the gene matches: 2. Here the CDR3 DNA reads TGTGCCAGCTCACCAGCGACAGGGGACACCGGGGAGCTGTTTTTT. Protein: CASSPATGDTGELFF.